Below, one TCR beta chain is given with its context. All enrollees were about 18 to 100 years old and from under 25 US areas. Categorization into cohorts depended on clinical history that participants reported. As processed by the authors: Counts of nucleated cells, estimated from reference gene primer amplification, were obtained. Profiling relied on immunoSEQ multiplex PCR, and the TCRdb table lists in-frame clones only, not all of them. D and trimming come from the DNA, and the V and J calls and clone size come from that table. The sample lists hundreds of thousands of clones, roughly 87% occurring once. The CDR3 consists of 15 residues. With 3 bases removed from V and 0 bases from J, the gap between germline ends came to 11 bases. Germline lookup yields CDR1 KGHSH and CDR2 LQKENI. The data belong to a study of blood T cell repertoires in COVID-19. Study information: Spain, Italy and the United States supplied samples that represented acute and convalescent COVID-19.

The sequenced material came from PBMCs or T cells enriched from blood (not recorded which). The chain couples TRBV18 to TRBJ1-1; D remains unclear. The clonotype was recovered from a woman in her twenties or thirties with acute COVID-19. In DNA, the CDR3 is TGTGCCAGCTCACCTCTGACACAGATGAACACTGAAGCTTTCTTT. This encodes CASSPLTQMNTEAFF.